This T cell receptor (beta chain) was sequenced for a study of cytomegalovirus exposure and HLA in healthy donors. The table lists this clone with a few counts. Antigen unknown. Findings and caveats of the study: Sequence variants that were highly shared formed a cluster that was likely a sequencing artifact. Evidence from a later analysis indicated that most CMV-associated TCR beta chains looked HLA-restricted. A later analysis associated 15,000 or so TCR beta sequences with HLA alleles at a 0.05 false discovery rate.

V trimming: 10 bases; J trimming: 0 bases; junction bases outside the gene matches: 8. This CDR3 has 15 residues. Looked up from germline, CDR1 is MNHNS and CDR2 is SASEGT. PCR amplification relied on 60 Vbeta primers (plus 13 Jbeta primers). Some clones are missing from TCRdb's copy, which holds only in-frame ones; the method was immunoSEQ multiplex PCR. Altogether roughly 200,000 clones are present, 65% to 85% being singletons, with the ten largest covering approximately 2.9%. The source material was PBMCs. The chain couples TRBV6-1 to TRBJ2-2; TRBD1 matches 7 bases. This clonotype was obtained from a female donor in good health and CMV-seronegative. CDR3 sequence: CATKRQGANTGELFF. The CDR3 nucleotides read TGTGCCACCAAACGACAGGGCGCGAACACCGGGGAGCTGTTTTTT.